The 20 T cell receptor beta chains listed next were all sequenced from one sample in a study of T cell changes during pregnancy in multiple sclerosis. Sequencing was performed with immunoSEQ multiplex PCR; in TCRdb, only in-frame clones are kept and a portion is missing. The table has approximately 70,000 clones, just over 90% seen once. Sample: peripheral blood, taken in the second trimester of pregnancy. All receptors derive from a female donor in good health, enrolled as a control in a pregnancy study.

The V gene is TRBV30, the J gene TRBJ1-1; unclear D gene. The CDR3 has 12 amino acids. Trimming took off 6 bases at V and 6 bases at J, with 14 bases between the two ends. Germline V CDR1 and CDR2: GTSNPN, SVGIG (reference sequence). The DNA of the CDR3 is TGTGCCTGTGCTGGGAGACTTTCTGAAGCTTTCTTT. Translated: CACAGRLSEAFF.

The CDR3 region is CASSPSRQLNTEAFF. CDR3 DNA sequence: TGTGCCAGCAGCCCGTCCAGACAGTTGAACACTGAAGCTTTCTTT. The rearrangement links TRBV7-9 to TRBJ1-1; the D gene is possibly TRBD1 (5 bases). The CDR3 has 15 residues. V gave up 5 bases and J gave up 0 bases, with 13 bases separating them. The germline V gene has CDR1 SEHNR and CDR2 FQNEAQ (reference sequence).

The J gene is TRBJ1-2, the V gene TRBV28, with D possibly matching TRBD1 (5 bases). The germline V gene has CDR1 MDHEN and CDR2 SYDVKM. This CDR3 region has 15 residues. Between the trimmed V and J ends, which lost 10 bases and 3 bases, there was a span of 21 bases. The CDR3 sequence is CAIQPNGAGDYGYTF. Written as DNA, the CDR3 is TGTGCCATCCAACCGAATGGGGCGGGAGACTATGGCTACACCTTC.

The chain recombines TRBV28 with TRBJ2-2; D gene unclear. The CDR3 covers 13 residues. V lost 7 bases to trimming and J lost 2 bases, with 8 bases between them. Germline lookup yields CDR1 MDHEN and CDR2 SYDVKM. DNA of the CDR3: TGTGCCAGCACTATATCTAACACCGGGGAGCTGTTTTTT. Protein product: CASTISNTGELFF.

CDR3 region: CASSPRQGNRETQYF. The CDR3 nucleotides read TGCGCCAGCAGCCCTAGACAGGGTAACCGAGAGACCCAGTACTTC. The rearrangement uses TRBV4-1 and TRBJ2-5, with TRBD1 identical over 7 bases. This CDR3 is built from 15 residues. Germline V gene data show CDR1 as MGHRA and CDR2 as YSYEKL. J was trimmed by 4 bases and V by 4 bases; bases with no gene match: 9.

The V call is TRBV30, the J call TRBJ2-5; tentative D call: TRBD2 (5 bases). CDR3 length: 13 amino acids. Germline V lookup: CDR1 GTSNPN, CDR2 SVGIG (reference sequence). Trimming stripped 3 bases from V and 5 bases from J, with 13 bases between. Here the CDR3 reads CAWRHGWRETQYF. CDR3 DNA: TGTGCCTGGAGGCATGGGTGGAGGGAGACCCAGTACTTC. The whole variable domain, filled in from reference TRBV30 and TRBJ2-5, reads SQTIHQWPATLVQPVGSPLSLECTVEGTSNPNLYWYRQAAGRGLQLLFYSVGIGQISSEVPQNLSASRPQDRQFILSSKKLLLSDSGFYLCAWRHGWRETQYFGPGTRLLVL.

The chain is built from TRBV7-9 and TRBJ1-1; TRBD1 might be the D (6 bases). The CDR3 spans 13 residues. Germline CDR1 is SEHNR and CDR2 is FQNEAQ (reference sequence). V gave up 5 bases and J gave up 3 bases, with 10 bases separating them. The CDR3 DNA sequence: TGTGCCAGCAGCCCGGACAGTCACACTGAAGCTTTCTTT. It yields the protein CASSPDSHTEAFF.

The gene calls are TRBV10-1 and TRBJ2-2; TRBD2 might be the D (6 bases). Germline V lookup: CDR1 WNHNN, CDR2 SYGVQD (reference sequence). V was trimmed by 5 bases and J by 4 bases, leaving 11 bases between them. The CDR3 contains 14 residues. CDR3 sequence reads: CASSSGVLTGELFF. In DNA, the CDR3 is TGCGCCAGCAGTTCGGGAGTCCTCACCGGGGAGCTGTTTTTT.

The chain links TRBV5-1 to TRBJ2-2, with 9 nucleotides matching TRBD2. This CDR3 is 16 amino acids long. CDR1 is SGHRS and CDR2 is YFSETQ in the germline V gene. The V and J ends lost 4 bases and 7 bases, in that order; junction bases with no gene match: 11. The DNA for the CDR3 is TGCGCCAGCAGCCAGATCGCGGGAGGGCCCGGCGGGGAGCTGTTTTTT. Translation: CASSQIAGGPGGELFF.

The rearrangement links TRBV5-1 to TRBJ2-3; the match to TRBD2 covers 7 bases. V shed 7 bases and J 0 bases; nucleotides not matched to a gene: 8. Germline V lookup: CDR1 SGHRS, CDR2 YFSETQ. The CDR3 contains 15 residues. CDR3 sequence: CASGEASGSTDTQYF. The CDR3 DNA reads as TGCGCCAGCGGCGAGGCTAGCGGCAGCACAGATACGCAGTATTTT. The entire variable domain, with the rest obtained from reference TRBV5-1 and TRBJ2-3, is as follows: KAGVTQTPRYLIKTRGQQVTLSCSPISGHRSVSWYQQTPGQGLQFLFEYFSETQRNKGNFPGRFSGRQFSNSRSEMNVSTLELGDSALYLCASGEASGSTDTQYFGPGTRLTVL.

This rearrangement joins TRBV5-1 to TRBJ2-7, with D possibly matching TRBD1 (6 bases). V lost 3 bases, J lost 0 bases, and 25 bases lay in between. Germline V gives CDR1 SGHRS, CDR2 YFSETQ. The CDR3 runs to 19 residues. The DNA for the CDR3 is TGCGCCAGCAGCTCGGACCCCGGGACACGGGTAAAAAGCTCCTACGAGCAGTACTTC. Its translation is CASSSDPGTRVKSSYEQYF.

The rearrangement uses TRBV5-6 and TRBJ1-2; D remains ambiguous. The germline V gene has CDR1 SGHDT and CDR2 YYEEEE. Trimming left V 0 bases short and J 4 bases short, with 7 bases between. This CDR3 region has 13 residues. The CDR3 here is CASSLDRFYGYTF. The CDR3 DNA is TGTGCCAGCAGCTTGGACAGATTCTATGGCTACACCTTC.

Concerning this clone itself: A read error may produce the germline difference seen at one junction end. CDR3 nucleotides: TGTGCCAGCCGGGAGCACTCACTTCTTCTAGCCTCCTTC. Its protein is CASREHSLLLASF. The genes are TRBV6-1 and TRBJ1-2; D unresolved. The CDR3 is 13 residues long. CDR1 MNHNS and CDR2 SASEGT come from the germline V gene.

This clone was picked up a small number of times. The genes are TRBV5-4 and TRBJ2-7; D is possibly TRBD1 (6 bases). The CDR3 is 13 amino acids. V lost 0 bases and J 5 bases, leaving 9 bases between the germline ends. Germline V CDR1 and CDR2: SGHNT, YYREEE (reference sequence). The CDR3 DNA reads TGTGCCAGCAGCTTGGCCAGGGGTAACGAGCAGTACTTC. As protein: CASSLARGNEQYF.

The chain has TRBV19 and TRBJ2-5; TRBD2 is a possible D gene (6 bases). V was cut by 4 bases and J by 4 bases, with 16 bases left in between. The CDR3 has 15 amino acids. Germline V gene sequence: CDR1 LNHDA, CDR2 SQIVND (reference sequence). The CDR3 DNA reads TGTGCCAGTAGTAGGGGACTCTACAGTGCAGAGACCCAGTACTTC. It is translated as CASSRGLYSAETQYF. Full variable domain (rest looked up from reference TRBV19 and TRBJ2-5): DGGITQSPKYLFRKEGQNVTLSCEQNLNHDAMYWYRQDPGQGLRLIYYSQIVNDFQKGDIAEGYSVSREKKESFPLTVTSAQKNPTAFYLCASSRGLYSAETQYFGPGTRLLVL.

J is TRBJ2-3 and V is TRBV29-1; 8 bases line up with TRBD2. With 8 bases clipped from V and 5 bases from J, the junction kept 12 bases outside the gene matches. CDR1 is SQVTM and CDR2 is ANQGSEA in the germline V gene. The CDR3 has 14 residues. Here the CDR3 reads CSTGLVGIRDTQYF. Here the CDR3 DNA reads TGCAGCACGGGACTAGTGGGAATAAGAGATACGCAGTATTTT.

This chain uses TRBV2 with TRBJ2-7, with D possibly matching TRBD1 (6 bases). The germline V gene has CDR1 SNHLY and CDR2 FYNNEI. Trimming stripped 8 bases from V and 4 bases from J, with 18 bases between. This CDR3 has 14 amino acids. In DNA form, the CDR3 reads TGTGCCAGCGGACCCGACAGGTCTAAATACGAGCAGTACTTC. Protein: CASGPDRSKYEQYF.

The V call is TRBV28, the J call TRBJ1-5, with 7 bases fitting TRBD1. V was pared by 4 bases and J by 4 bases, with 4 bases of the junction left unmatched. In germline, CDR1 is MDHEN, CDR2 SYDVKM. CDR3 length: 14 amino acids. The CDR3 region has the DNA TGTGCCAGCAGTTACGAACAGGGGAATCAGCCCCAGCATTTT. This codes for CASSYEQGNQPQHF. The full variable domain, its missing parts supplied by reference TRBV28 and TRBJ1-5, is DVKVTQSSRYLVKRTGEKVFLECVQDMDHENMFWYRQDPGLGLRLIYFSYDVKMKEKGDIPEGYSVSREKKERFSLILESASTNQTSMYLCASSYEQGNQPQHFGDGTRLSIL.

The chain has TRBV6-5 and TRBJ2-5, with 7 bases aligning to TRBD1. Germline V gene lookup returns CDR1 MNHEY and CDR2 SVGAGI. This CDR3 has 14 residues. Unmatched junction bases numbered 0, after V lost 0 bases and J lost 2 bases. Written as DNA, the CDR3 is TGTGCCAGCAGTTACTCGGGACAGCAAGAGACCCAGTACTTC. Translated: CASSYSGQQETQYF.

This clone was seen a single time. V usage is TRBV10-3 and J usage is TRBJ2-2; 8 bases match TRBD2. J was trimmed by 3 bases and V by 6 bases; bases with no gene match: 6. The CDR3 contains 15 residues. Germline V CDR1 and CDR2: ENHRY, SYGVKD. The CDR3 is CAISSGSVYTGELFF. The CDR3 region has the DNA TGTGCCATCAGCAGCGGGAGCGTTTACACCGGGGAGCTGTTTTTT.